This T cell receptor (beta chain) was sequenced in a study of patients and donors after allogeneic stem cell transplantation (dated by TCRdb to the early 2020s). Comment on this clonotype: This clone's antigen is unknown. No qualities accompany the bases; no much larger clone lies one base away.

CDR1 and CDR2 (SGHTA, FQGNSA) derive from the germline V gene. V gives up 1 base and J gives up 5 bases, and the segment between their germline ends measures 14 bases. The cysteine opens and the phenylalanine closes a CDR3 of 15 amino acids. CDR3 DNA is the only sequence kept; it has 45 bases, read in frame from the first base. To prepare the library, RT-PCR was applied. Sequenced on a NextSeq 550. TCRdb took the public reads, trimmed them with fastp at Q25, ran MiXCR for clone calling and kept in-frame beta chains. One record per CDR3 amino acid sequence lists the most common genes and DNA. A total of roughly 880,000 distinct CDR3 sequences appear in this sample, roughly 18% of them only once. The top ten constitute 6% of the sample.

Sample: blood, either unsorted or a sorted T cell fraction (not recorded which). The receptor was isolated from a human donor who was either an allogeneic HSCT recipient or a stem cell or donor lymphocyte infusion donor (not recorded which). It is not recorded whose cells these are; they may come from a transplant donor. The rearranged segments are TRBV7-2 and TRBJ2-5, with a tentative D gene TRBD2 over 5 matching bases. CDR3 protein: CASSLVLGWRETQYF. The base sequence is TGTGCCAGCAGCTTAGTCCTGGGATGGAGGGAGACCCAGTACTTC. Where the CDR3 stops, the reference TRBV7-2 and TRBJ2-5 genes take over; the full variable domain is GAGVSQSPSNKVTEKGKDVELRCDPISGHTALYWYRQSLGQGLEFLIYFQGNSAPDKSGLPSDRFSAERTGGSVSTLTIQRTQQEDSAVYLCASSLVLGWRETQYFGPGTRLLVL.